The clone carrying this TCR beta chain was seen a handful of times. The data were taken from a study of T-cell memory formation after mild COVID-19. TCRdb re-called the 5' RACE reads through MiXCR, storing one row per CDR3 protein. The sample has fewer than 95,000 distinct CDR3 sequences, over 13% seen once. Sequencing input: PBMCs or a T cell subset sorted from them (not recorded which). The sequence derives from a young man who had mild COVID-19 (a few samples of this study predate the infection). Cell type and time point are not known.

The CDR3 nucleotides read TGTGCCAGCAGTTCAACCGGGACTAGCGGGGGGGCATACAATGAGCAGTTCTTC. It yields the protein CASSSTGTSGGAYNEQFF. The V gene is TRBV28, the J gene TRBJ2-1, with TRBD2 identical over 16 bases. Germline V gene lookup returns CDR1 MDHEN and CDR2 SYDVKM. V dropped 4 bases and J dropped 4; count of bases not matched to a gene: 7. The CDR3 is 18 residues long.